These 11 T cell receptor beta chains originate from one sample sequenced in a study of T-cell memory formation after mild COVID-19. TCRdb reanalysed the 5' RACE reads using MiXCR and keeps one entry per CDR3 protein. The data contain around 400,000 distinct CDR3 sequences, approximately 24% of them singletons. Sequencing was carried out using PBMCs or a T cell subset sorted from them (not recorded which). The receptors were sampled from an adult woman who had mild COVID-19 (a few samples of this study predate the infection). Cell type and time point are not known.

The chain has TRBV20-1 and TRBJ2-2; D possibly corresponds to TRBD1 (6 bases). Germline lookup yields CDR1 DFQATT and CDR2 SNEGSKA (reference sequence). With 4 bases removed from V and 6 bases from J, the gap between germline ends came to 12 bases. The CDR3 runs 13 residues. As DNA, the CDR3 is TGCAGTGCTACACCACCAGGGGCCGGGGAGCTGTTTTTT. Translating it yields CSATPPGAGELFF.

This clonotype was found a few times. CDR3 in amino acids: CSASGQGADNYGYTF. The CDR3 region has the DNA TGCAGTGCCTCCGGACAGGGGGCCGATAACTATGGCTACACCTTC. The rearrangement uses TRBV20-1 and TRBJ1-2; 11 positions agree with TRBD1. V shed 6 bases, J shed 1 base, and the junction held 7 bases outside the gene matches. Germline CDR1 reads DFQATT; CDR2 reads SNEGSKA (reference sequence). The CDR3 has 15 amino acids.

The V gene is TRBV7-2, the J gene TRBJ2-6; the match to TRBD1 covers 7 bases. The V segment lost 4 bases and the J segment 0 bases; nucleotides outside the gene matches: 9. This CDR3 has 18 residues. From germline, CDR1 is SGHTA and CDR2 FQGNSA. CDR3 nucleotide sequence: TGTGCCAGCAGCTGGTCCGGGACAGCGAACTCTGGGGCCAACGTCCTGACTTTC. It is translated as CASSWSGTANSGANVLTF.

This clonotype was found many times. The chain joins TRBV25-1 to TRBJ1-1; a weak D match, TRBD1 (6 bases). The CDR3 loop spans 15 amino acids. CDR1 and CDR2 from the germline V gene are MGHDK and SYGVNS. The V end lost 7 bases, the J end lost 3 bases, and 18 bases lay between the germline ends. CDR3 protein: CASKRDTDRYTEAFF. The CDR3 DNA is TGTGCCAGCAAACGAGACACGGACAGATACACTGAAGCTTTCTTT. Complete variable domain (other parts from reference TRBV25-1 and TRBJ1-1): EADIYQTPRYLVIGTGKKITLECSQTMGHDKMYWYQQDPGMELHLIHYSYGVNSTEKGDLSSESTVSRIRTEHFPLTLESARPSHTSQYLCASKRDTDRYTEAFFGQGTRLTVV.

This clonotype was observed a handful of times. This chain links TRBV27 with TRBJ2-7, with 9 positions matching TRBD2. This CDR3 contains 17 residues. Germline CDR1 reads MNHEY; CDR2 reads SMNVEV (reference sequence). V was clipped by 5 bases and J by 4 bases; unmatched bases: 15. The CDR3 bases are TGTGCCAGCAGTCGTAGCGGGAGCTCCCGGGGGGCGTACGAGCAGTACTTC. Its translation is CASSRSGSSRGAYEQYF.

This clonotype was counted between two and nine times. The J gene is TRBJ2-3, the V gene TRBV6-6; D is unresolved. V lost 7 bases to trimming and J lost 2 bases, with 19 bases between them. Germline-derived CDR1 and CDR2 are MNHNY and SVGAGI (reference sequence). The CDR3 consists of 16 residues. CDR3 in DNA: TGTGCCAGCACCTCGACGAGTGGAGCCGTCACAGATACGCAGTATTTT. Translation gives CASTSTSGAVTDTQYF.

The chain is built from TRBV7-3 and TRBJ2-1; perhaps D is TRBD1 or TRBD2 (6 bases each). Germline loops: CDR1 SGHTA, CDR2 FQGTGA. Trimming took off 7 bases at V and 7 bases at J, with 23 bases between the two ends. The CDR3 is 16 residues long. For the CDR3, the DNA is TGTGCCAGCACCCCGATGGGGGGCAGTAAGGGGAATGAGCAGTTCTTC. The encoded protein is CASTPMGGSKGNEQFF.

This clonotype was detected only a few times. The gene calls are TRBV29-1 and TRBJ2-7; D not resolved. Looked up from germline, CDR1 is SQVTM and CDR2 is ANQGSEA. V was pared by 4 bases and J by 3 bases, with 13 bases between. The CDR3 is 13 amino acids. The chain's CDR3 is CSVVWLDGYEQYF. For the CDR3, the DNA is TGCAGCGTTGTCTGGCTAGACGGCTACGAGCAGTACTTC.

This clonotype occurred a few times. This sequence joins TRBV7-2 and TRBJ2-7; 14 bases align to TRBD2. Per the germline V gene, CDR1 is SGHTA and CDR2 is FQGNSA. The CDR3 extends over 17 amino acids. Trimming took 3 bases from V and 2 from J; bases not matched to a gene: 6. The CDR3: CASSFRLAGGSPYEQYF. The CDR3 DNA follows: TGTGCCAGCAGCTTCCGACTAGCGGGAGGGTCCCCCTACGAGCAGTACTTC.

This chain uses TRBV24-1 with TRBJ2-1; unclear D gene. The CDR3 loop spans 13 amino acids. Germline V lookup: CDR1 KGHDR, CDR2 SFDVKD. Trimming took 2 bases from V and 6 from J, leaving 7 bases between them. The CDR3 loop is CATSDWTANEQFF. Here the CDR3 DNA reads TGTGCCACCAGTGATTGGACCGCCAATGAGCAGTTCTTC.

This clonotype was picked up a small number of times. The chain is built from TRBV2 and TRBJ2-3; TRBD2 might be the D (5 bases). Trimming shortened V by 9 bases and J by 5 bases, and 15 bases separated the two germline ends. CDR3 length equals 13 residues. Looked up from germline, CDR1 is SNHLY and CDR2 is FYNNEI. The CDR3 loop reads CASKPGLGDTQYF. CDR3 coding DNA: TGTGCCAGTAAACCCGGACTGGGAGATACGCAGTATTTT.